Below are 8 T cell receptor beta chains sequenced from a single sample in a study of molecular identifiers for immune sequencing clone quantification. Via MiXCR, TCRdb re-called the PCR reads, giving one row per CDR3 protein. The data contain under 650,000 distinct CDR3 sequences, just under 20% of them singletons. Specimen: naive CD8+ T cells from blood, with Jurkat cell RNA spiked in. Subset described: FACS-sorted CD8+CD4-CCR7+CD45RA+ naive T cells. The receptors originated from a human donor in good health. Some libraries in this study had Jurkat cell RNA spiked in.

This clonotype appeared once. V and J are TRBV6-2 or TRBV6-3 and TRBJ2-7; 10 bases align to TRBD2. The germline V gene has CDR1 MNHEY and CDR2 SVGEGT. The V segment lost 7 bases and the J segment 3 bases; nucleotides outside the gene matches: 12. CDR3 length: 16 amino acids. CDR3: CASTHSGRAYFYEQYF. The CDR3 DNA reads TGTGCCAGCACCCACAGCGGGAGGGCCTATTTCTACGAGCAGTACTTC.

This clonotype was observed a handful of times. The chain uses TRBV30 and TRBJ1-3; no clear D gene. The CDR3 consists of 13 residues. Deletions cut 5 bases from V and 0 bases from J, with 8 bases between. Germline loops: CDR1 GTSNPN, CDR2 SVGIG (reference sequence). CDR3 in amino acids: CAWESSSGNTIYF. In nucleotides, the CDR3 is TGTGCCTGGGAATCGAGCTCTGGAAACACCATATATTTT.

This clonotype was found many times. The rearrangement links TRBV6-1 to TRBJ1-5, with D unresolved. This CDR3 has 15 amino acids. V shed 4 bases and J shed 0 bases, with 10 bases lying between them. Germline assignment: CDR1 MNHNS and CDR2 SASEGT. The CDR3 here is CASSVRGRSNQPQHF. The CDR3, as DNA: TGTGCCAGCAGTGTGCGCGGGCGTAGCAATCAGCCCCAGCATTTT.

This clonotype was observed a handful of times. This chain joins TRBV7-6 and TRBJ2-1; D could derive from TRBD1 or TRBD2 (6 bases each). This CDR3 comprises 13 residues. The ends were cut back, 8 bases at V and 1 base at J, with 9 bases in the middle. Germline lookup yields CDR1 SGHVS and CDR2 FNYEAQ. CDR3 region: CASGGRSYNEQFF. CDR3 in DNA: TGTGCCAGCGGGGGGCGATCCTACAATGAGCAGTTCTTC.

This clonotype has a handful of counts. The V gene is TRBV30, the J gene TRBJ2-7; D remains unclear. The CDR3 covers 10 residues. From germline, CDR1 is GTSNPN and CDR2 SVGIG (reference sequence). V lost 5 bases to trimming and J lost 5 bases, with 7 bases between them. The CDR3 loop is CAWEENEQYF. CDR3 nucleotides: TGTGCCTGGGAAGAAAACGAGCAGTACTTC.

A few counts support this clonotype. The chain has TRBV11-2 and TRBJ2-2, with D perhaps TRBD1 (6 bases). The CDR3 runs to 16 residues. Germline CDR1 is SGHAT and CDR2 is FQNNGV. The V end was cut by 2 bases, the J end by 5 bases, with 15 bases between. In nucleotides, the CDR3 is TGTGCCAGCAGCTTACTCCAACAGGGATGGACCGGGGAGCTGTTTTTT. It specifies CASSLLQQGWTGELFF.

This clonotype was seen repeatedly, ten times or more. This sequence joins TRBV7-2 and TRBJ1-1; 8 bases fit TRBD1. The length of the CDR3 is 15 residues. Germline CDR1 and CDR2: SGHTA and FQGNSA. The J segment lost 2 bases and the V segment lost 0 bases, leaving 2 bases of the junction unmatched. The CDR3 nucleotides are TGTGCCAGCAGCTTAGCGACAGGGGATAACACTGAAGCTTTCTTT. Translating it yields CASSLATGDNTEAFF.

This clonotype was seen at least ten times. J is TRBJ2-2 and V is TRBV19, with TRBD2 matching over 7 bases. CDR1 LNHDA and CDR2 SQIVND come from the germline V gene (reference sequence). The ends lost 3 bases at V and 1 base at J; junction bases unmatched: 5. The CDR3 length is 16 residues. This chain's CDR3 is CASSMRRERNTGELFF. The CDR3 DNA follows: TGTGCCAGTAGTATGAGGCGGGAGAGGAACACCGGGGAGCTGTTTTTT.